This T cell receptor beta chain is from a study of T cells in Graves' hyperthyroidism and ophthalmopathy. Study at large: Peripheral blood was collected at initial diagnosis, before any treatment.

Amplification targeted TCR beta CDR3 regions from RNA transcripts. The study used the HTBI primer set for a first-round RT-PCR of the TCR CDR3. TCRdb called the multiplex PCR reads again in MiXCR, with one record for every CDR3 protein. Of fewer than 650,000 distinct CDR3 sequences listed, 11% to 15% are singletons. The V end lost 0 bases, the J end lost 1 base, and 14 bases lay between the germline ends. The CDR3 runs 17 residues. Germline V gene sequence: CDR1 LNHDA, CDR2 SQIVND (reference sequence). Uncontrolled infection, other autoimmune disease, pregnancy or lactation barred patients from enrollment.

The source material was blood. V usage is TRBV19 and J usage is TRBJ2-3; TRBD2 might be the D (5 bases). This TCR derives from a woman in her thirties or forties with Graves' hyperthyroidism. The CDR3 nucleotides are TGTGCCAGTAGTATAGATCTAGGAGGAAAGGGCACAGATACGCAGTATTTT. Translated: CASSIDLGGKGTDTQYF.